The 23 T cell receptor beta chains listed next were all sequenced from one sample in a study of T cells after yellow fever vaccination. MiXCR, applied by TCRdb to the 5' RACE reads, yields one record per CDR3 protein. This sample yields about 96,000 distinct CDR3 sequences, of which 7.5% to 10% are seen a single time; 16% belongs to the top ten. This sample comprised CD8+ T cells not binding an NS4B(214-222) dextramer, sorted from PBMCs, obtained around 15 days after the first yellow fever vaccination. These receptors were collected from a man in his late teens or twenties who received the YFV17D yellow fever vaccine.

This clonotype was counted only a few times. The J gene is TRBJ2-3, the V gene TRBV4-1; D possibly uses TRBD1 or TRBD2 (5 bases each). Trimming took 1 base from V and 2 from J, leaving 16 bases between them. Germline CDR1 is MGHRA and CDR2 is YSYEKL. The CDR3 loop spans 17 amino acids. The CDR3 region is CASSQVQRGANTDTQYF. CDR3 bases: TGCGCCAGCAGCCAAGTCCAGAGAGGGGCCAACACAGATACGCAGTATTTT.

This clonotype was observed a few times. V and J are TRBV20-1 and TRBJ2-1; perhaps TRBD2 as D (5 bases). The CDR3 is made up of 14 amino acids. Trimming shortened V by 3 bases and J by 1 base, and 10 bases separated the two germline ends. Germline values: CDR1 DFQATT, CDR2 SNEGSKA (reference sequence). The chain's CDR3 is CSASRAESYNEQFF. The CDR3 bases are TGCAGTGCTAGTCGAGCGGAATCCTACAATGAGCAGTTCTTC.

This clonotype came up a few times. The gene calls are TRBV27 and TRBJ1-2; D is undetermined. V gave up 4 bases and J gave up 0 bases, with 9 bases separating them. This CDR3 is built from 14 residues. Looked up from germline, CDR1 is MNHEY and CDR2 is SMNVEV (reference sequence). Here the CDR3 reads CASSYRAPNYGYTF. CDR3 bases: TGTGCCAGCAGTTACCGGGCCCCTAACTATGGCTACACCTTC.

The J gene is TRBJ2-5, the V gene TRBV10-3, with 10 bases lining up with TRBD2. This CDR3 has 15 amino acids. The germline gives CDR1 ENHRY, CDR2 SYGVKD. The V and J ends lost 6 bases and 12 bases, in that order; junction bases with no gene match: 16. The CDR3 here is CAIRGDSGTSDIEYF. CDR3 nucleotide sequence: TGTGCCATCAGGGGCGACTCCGGGACTAGCGACATTGAGTACTTC.

Only a few counts were recorded for this clonotype. This chain links TRBV6-5 with TRBJ1-1, with D unclear. Germline V gene lookup returns CDR1 MNHEY and CDR2 SVGAGI. Deletions cut 5 bases from V and 7 bases from J, with 8 bases between. There are 11 residues in the CDR3. The CDR3 sequence is CASSGVHEAFF. DNA of the CDR3: TGTGCCAGCAGTGGGGTTCATGAAGCTTTCTTT.

The chain joins TRBV20-1 to TRBJ2-5, with TRBD1 identical over 7 bases. Germline V gives CDR1 DFQATT, CDR2 SNEGSKA (reference sequence). This CDR3 is 13 amino acids long. V was pared by 6 bases and J by 5 bases, with 9 bases of the junction left unmatched. As DNA, the CDR3 is TGCAGTGCGGGGGACAGACCTTGGGAGACCCAGTACTTC. This encodes CSAGDRPWETQYF.

The chain has TRBV7-8 and TRBJ2-2, with unresolved D. The CDR3 is 14 amino acids. CDR1 is SGHVS, CDR2 FQNEAQ, per germline. V dropped 1 base and J dropped 4 bases, with 7 bases sitting between them. The CDR3 loop reads CASSLVGPTGELFF. In DNA form, the CDR3 reads TGTGCCAGCAGCTTAGTCGGTCCCACCGGGGAGCTGTTTTTT.

This clonotype has a handful of counts. The chain combines TRBV10-3 with TRBJ2-7, with D unclear. V lost 3 bases and J 4 bases, leaving 10 bases between the germline ends. Looked up from germline, CDR1 is ENHRY and CDR2 is SYGVKD. CDR3 length: 13 residues. Here the CDR3 reads CAISDGTPYEQYV. CDR3 nucleotides: TGTGCCATCAGTGACGGTACTCCTTACGAGCAGTACGTC.

This clonotype has more than one count but fewer than ten. The rearrangement links TRBV12-3 or TRBV12-4 to TRBJ1-1, with D possibly being TRBD1 (6 bases). The CDR3 extends over 15 amino acids. Deletions cut 1 base from V and 1 base from J, with 10 bases between. For the CDR3, the DNA is TGTGCCAGCAGTTTAGGGACAGCCGGGAACACTGAAGCTTTCTTT. Its protein product is CASSLGTAGNTEAFF.

This rearrangement joins TRBV11-2 to TRBJ1-6; a possible D gene is TRBD1 (6 bases). V lost 5 bases and J lost 4, with 21 bases in between. Germline V CDR1 and CDR2: SGHAT, FQNNGV. This CDR3 spans 18 amino acids. CDR3 sequence reads: CASSAPEGDLGYNSPLHF. CDR3 nucleotides: TGTGCCAGCAGCGCACCTGAGGGGGATTTGGGGTATAATTCACCCCTCCACTTT. Full variable domain (rest looked up from reference TRBV11-2 and TRBJ1-6): EAGVAQSPRYKIIEKRQSVAFWCNPISGHATLYWYQQILGQGPKLLIQFQNNGVVDDSQLPKDRFSAERLKGVDSTLKIQPAKLEDSAVYLCASSAPEGDLGYNSPLHFGNGTRLTVT.

At least ten counts were recorded for this clonotype. The chain uses TRBV4-2 and TRBJ2-3, with 9 bases that match TRBD2. V shed 2 bases, J shed 6 bases, and the junction held 9 bases outside the gene matches. Germline assignment: CDR1 LGHNA and CDR2 YNFKEQ. The CDR3 runs to 16 residues. The CDR3 sequence: CASSQLSGGPSDTQYF. CDR3 bases: TGTGCCAGCAGCCAACTGAGCGGGGGGCCATCCGATACGCAGTATTTT.

The V and J genes are TRBV7-2 and TRBJ2-3; D possibly matches TRBD1 or TRBD2 (5 bases each). Germline values: CDR1 SGHTA, CDR2 FQGNSA. The CDR3 is made up of 15 amino acids. Trimming left V 8 bases short and J 4 bases short, with 19 bases between. The CDR3 sequence: CASPPLGAIPDTQYF. In DNA, the CDR3 is TGTGCCAGCCCCCCCCTCGGGGCGATCCCAGATACGCAGTATTTT.

There are a few counts of this clonotype. This chain links TRBV4-3 with TRBJ1-2; D uncertain. Trimming cost V 0 bases and J 8 bases, with 13 bases left between them. This CDR3 has 14 residues. Germline values: CDR1 LGHNA, CDR2 YSLEER. This chain's CDR3 is CASSQDRLAQGYTF. As DNA, the CDR3 is TGCGCCAGCAGCCAAGATCGGCTCGCGCAAGGCTACACCTTC.

This clonotype was counted a few times. The gene calls are TRBV7-8 and TRBJ2-1, with TRBD1 matching 7 bases. This CDR3 is 15 amino acids long. Looked up from germline, CDR1 is SGHVS and CDR2 is FQNEAQ. The V segment lost 4 bases and the J segment 4 bases; nucleotides outside the gene matches: 7. The CDR3 reads CASSSRAGGYNEQFF. For the CDR3, the DNA is TGTGCCAGCAGCTCTCGGGCAGGGGGTTACAATGAGCAGTTCTTC.

This sequence joins TRBV29-1 and TRBJ2-3, with TRBD2 as a possible D gene (7 bases). This CDR3 is built from 15 residues. The germline gives CDR1 SQVTM, CDR2 ANQGSEA. Trimming stripped 6 bases from V and 3 bases from J, with 19 bases between. CDR3 nucleotide sequence: TGCAGCGTCGAGGGGGGGGTAAGATGGACAGATACGCAGTATTTT. Protein product: CSVEGGVRWTDTQYF.

This clonotype was detected a few times. The chain links TRBV5-4 to TRBJ2-2, with D unresolved. V was clipped by 4 bases and J by 5 bases, with 12 bases between them. The CDR3 contains 14 residues. The germline gives CDR1 SGHNT, CDR2 YYREEE (reference sequence). CDR3 protein: CASSPNPPTGELFF. As DNA, the CDR3 is TGTGCCAGCAGCCCCAACCCACCGACCGGGGAGCTGTTTTTT.

V gene TRBV7-6 combines with J gene TRBJ2-1, with 14 bases aligning to TRBD2. Trimming at V came to 6 bases and at J to 0 bases, leaving 4 bases not matched to a gene. CDR1 is SGHVS, CDR2 FNYEAQ, per germline. CDR3 length equals 17 residues. The CDR3 protein is CASSQGTSGSSYNEQFF. CDR3 nucleotide sequence: TGTGCCAGCAGTCAGGGGACTAGCGGGAGCTCCTACAATGAGCAGTTCTTC.

This clonotype was detected only a few times. The chain recombines TRBV15 with TRBJ1-2; D gene uncertain. The V gene lost 0 bases and the J gene lost 5 bases, with 10 bases spanning the gap. The CDR3 covers 14 residues. The V gene's germline CDR1 is LNHNV and CDR2 YYDKDF (reference sequence). Here the CDR3 DNA reads TGTGCCACCAGCAGAGAATCGGGGTCTTATGGCTACACCTTC. It yields the protein CATSRESGSYGYTF.

This clonotype has more than one count but fewer than ten. J is TRBJ2-7 and V is TRBV4-1; TRBD2 is a possible D gene (6 bases). CDR1 and CDR2 from the germline V gene are MGHRA and YSYEKL. Deletions cut 0 bases from V and 2 bases from J, with 11 bases between. This CDR3 has 15 amino acids. For the CDR3, the DNA is TGCGCCAGCAGCCAAGATTCGGGAGAAACCTACGAGCAGTACTTC. Translating gives CASSQDSGETYEQYF.

This chain connects TRBV18 to TRBJ1-2; D uncertain. The CDR3 is 12 amino acids. The germline V gene has CDR1 KGHSH and CDR2 LQKENI. V lost 6 bases, J lost 3 bases, and 8 bases lay in between. This chain's CDR3 is CASSRRDYGYTF. CDR3 coding DNA: TGTGCCAGCTCTCGGCGGGACTATGGCTACACCTTC.

This clonotype appeared many times. The rearrangement uses TRBV4-2 and TRBJ2-3; D is possibly TRBD1 or TRBD2 (5 bases each). Trimming cost V 0 bases and J 1 base, with 17 bases left between them. Per germline, CDR1 LGHNA and CDR2 YNFKEQ. This CDR3 contains 18 residues. The CDR3 spells CASSQEDTEDWGTDTQYF. CDR3 nucleotides: TGTGCCAGCAGCCAAGAGGACACCGAGGACTGGGGCACAGATACGCAGTATTTT.

V is TRBV5-1 and J is TRBJ2-7, with 12 positions matching TRBD2. The CDR3 contains 17 residues. Germline trimming cut 4 bases from V and 0 bases from J; bases unmatched to any gene: 8. Germline V gene data show CDR1 as SGHRS and CDR2 as YFSETQ. CDR3 DNA sequence: TGCGCCAGCAGCGGCGGGACTAGCGGGCGGAGCTCCTACGAGCAGTACTTC. Amino acid sequence: CASSGGTSGRSSYEQYF. The full variable domain, in which reference TRBV5-1 and TRBJ2-7 provide the parts outside the CDR3, is KAGVTQTPRYLIKTRGQQVTLSCSPISGHRSVSWYQQTPGQGLQFLFEYFSETQRNKGNFPGRFSGRQFSNSRSEMNVSTLELGDSALYLCASSGGTSGRSSYEQYFGPGTRLTVT.

This chain joins TRBV4-1 and TRBJ2-4; D uncertain. This CDR3 has 16 residues. Germline values: CDR1 MGHRA, CDR2 YSYEKL. The V end lost 0 bases, the J end lost 0 bases, and 9 bases lay between the germline ends. CDR3 residues: CASSQEAELAKNIQYF. The CDR3 DNA reads as TGCGCCAGCAGCCAAGAGGCAGAACTAGCCAAAAACATTCAGTACTTC.